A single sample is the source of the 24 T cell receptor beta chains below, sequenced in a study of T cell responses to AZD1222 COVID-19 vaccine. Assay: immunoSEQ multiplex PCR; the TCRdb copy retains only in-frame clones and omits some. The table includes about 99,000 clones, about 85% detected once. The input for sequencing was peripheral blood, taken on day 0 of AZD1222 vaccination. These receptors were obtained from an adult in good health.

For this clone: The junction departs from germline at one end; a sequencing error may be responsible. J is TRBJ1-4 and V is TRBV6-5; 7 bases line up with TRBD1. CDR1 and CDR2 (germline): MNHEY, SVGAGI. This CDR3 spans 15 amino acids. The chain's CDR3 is CASSYSGGNNEKLFF. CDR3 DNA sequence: TGTGCCAGCAGCTACTCAGGGGGAAATAATGAAAAACTGTTTTTT.

The CDR3 reads CASSLSGGPQETQYF. In DNA form, the CDR3 reads TGCGCCAGCAGCTTGTCGGGGGGCCCCCAAGAGACCCAGTACTTC. The gene calls are TRBV5-1 and TRBJ2-5; D is perhaps TRBD2 (7 bases). Germline V gene data show CDR1 as SGHRS and CDR2 as YFSETQ. Trimming took off 1 base at V and 1 base at J, with 11 bases between the two ends. The CDR3 runs to 15 residues.

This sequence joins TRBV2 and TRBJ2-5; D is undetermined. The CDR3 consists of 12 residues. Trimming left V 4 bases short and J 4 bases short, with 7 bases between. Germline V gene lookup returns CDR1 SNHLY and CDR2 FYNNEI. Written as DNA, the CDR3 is TGTGCCAGCAGTGGACCGGGAGAGACCCAGTACTTC. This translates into CASSGPGETQYF.

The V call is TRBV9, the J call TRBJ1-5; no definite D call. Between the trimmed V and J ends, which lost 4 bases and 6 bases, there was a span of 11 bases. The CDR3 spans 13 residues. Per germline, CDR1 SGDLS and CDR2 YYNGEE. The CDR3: CASSPQPGQPQHF. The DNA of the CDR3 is TGTGCCAGCAGCCCGCAGCCTGGTCAGCCCCAGCATTTT.

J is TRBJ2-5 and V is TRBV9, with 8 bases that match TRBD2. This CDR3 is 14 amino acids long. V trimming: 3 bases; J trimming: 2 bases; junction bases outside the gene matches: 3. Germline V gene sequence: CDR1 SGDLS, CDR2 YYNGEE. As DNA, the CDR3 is TGTGCCAGCAGCGCTGGGACTAGGCAAGAGACCCAGTACTTC. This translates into CASSAGTRQETQYF.

The CDR3 here is CASSNRDRANEQFF. CDR3 sequence (DNA): TGCGCCAGCAGCAACCGGGACAGGGCCAATGAGCAGTTCTTC. The chain carries TRBV4-3 and TRBJ2-1; 9 nucleotides match TRBD1. Germline V gene data show CDR1 as LGHNA and CDR2 as YSLEER. The CDR3 runs 14 residues. Trimming at V came to 5 bases and at J to 6 bases, leaving 5 bases not matched to a gene.

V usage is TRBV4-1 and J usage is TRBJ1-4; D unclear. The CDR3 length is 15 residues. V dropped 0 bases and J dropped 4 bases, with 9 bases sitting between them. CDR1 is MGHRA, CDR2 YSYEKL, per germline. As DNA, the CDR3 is TGCGCCAGCAGCCAAGACGACGGCCTTAATGAAAAACTGTTTTTT. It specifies CASSQDDGLNEKLFF.

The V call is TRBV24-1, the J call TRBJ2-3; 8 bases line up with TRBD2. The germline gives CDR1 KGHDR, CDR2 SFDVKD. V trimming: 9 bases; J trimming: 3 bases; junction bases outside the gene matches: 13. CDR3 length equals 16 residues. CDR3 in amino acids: CATGDYSGVGTDTQYF. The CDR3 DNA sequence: TGTGCCACCGGGGATTATAGCGGGGTAGGGACAGATACGCAGTATTTT.

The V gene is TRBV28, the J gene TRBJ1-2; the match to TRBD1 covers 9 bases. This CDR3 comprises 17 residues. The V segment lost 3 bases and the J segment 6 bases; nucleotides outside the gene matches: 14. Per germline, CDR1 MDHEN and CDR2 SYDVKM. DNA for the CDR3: TGTGCCAGCAGTTTCACAGGGGGCGATGCGAAGATCCATGGCTACACCTTC. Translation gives CASSFTGGDAKIHGYTF.

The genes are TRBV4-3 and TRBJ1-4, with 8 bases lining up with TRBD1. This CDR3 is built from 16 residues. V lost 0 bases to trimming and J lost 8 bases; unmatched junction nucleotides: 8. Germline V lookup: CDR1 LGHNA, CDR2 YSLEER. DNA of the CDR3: TGCGCCAGCAGCCAAGAACTAGGGACAGGACGAGAAAAACTGTTTTTT. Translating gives CASSQELGTGREKLFF.

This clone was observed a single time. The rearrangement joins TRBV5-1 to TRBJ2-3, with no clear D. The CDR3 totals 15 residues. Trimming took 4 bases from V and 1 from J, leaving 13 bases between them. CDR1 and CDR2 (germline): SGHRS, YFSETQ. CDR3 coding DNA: TGCGCCAGCAGCCTCGGGCCGCCGGGCACAGATACGCAGTATTTT. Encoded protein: CASSLGPPGTDTQYF.

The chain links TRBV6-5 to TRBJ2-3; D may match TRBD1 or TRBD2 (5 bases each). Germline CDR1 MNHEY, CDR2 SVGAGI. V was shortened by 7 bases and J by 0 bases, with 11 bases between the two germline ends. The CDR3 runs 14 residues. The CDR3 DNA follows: TGTGCCAGCACCCGGGACGGTAGCACAGATACGCAGTATTTT. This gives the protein CASTRDGSTDTQYF.

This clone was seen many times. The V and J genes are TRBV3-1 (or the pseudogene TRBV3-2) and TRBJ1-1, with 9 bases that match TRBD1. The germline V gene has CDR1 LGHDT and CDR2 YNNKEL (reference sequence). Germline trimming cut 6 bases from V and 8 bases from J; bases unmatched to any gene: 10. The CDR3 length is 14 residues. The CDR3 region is CASSHTGGAGEAFF. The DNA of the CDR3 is TGTGCCAGCAGTCATACAGGGGGCGCCGGGGAAGCTTTCTTT.

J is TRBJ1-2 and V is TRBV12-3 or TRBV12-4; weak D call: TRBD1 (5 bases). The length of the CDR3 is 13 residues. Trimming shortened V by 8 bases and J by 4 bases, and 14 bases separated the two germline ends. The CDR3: CASARGPSYGYTF. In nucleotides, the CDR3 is TGTGCCAGCGCTAGGGGCCCATCCTATGGCTACACCTTC.

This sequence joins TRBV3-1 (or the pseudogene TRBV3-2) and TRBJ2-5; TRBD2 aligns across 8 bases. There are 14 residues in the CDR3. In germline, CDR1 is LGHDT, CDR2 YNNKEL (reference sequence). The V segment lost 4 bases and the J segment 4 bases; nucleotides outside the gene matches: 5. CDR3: CASSPGGPGETQYF. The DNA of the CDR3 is TGTGCCAGCAGCCCGGGGGGGCCGGGAGAGACCCAGTACTTC.

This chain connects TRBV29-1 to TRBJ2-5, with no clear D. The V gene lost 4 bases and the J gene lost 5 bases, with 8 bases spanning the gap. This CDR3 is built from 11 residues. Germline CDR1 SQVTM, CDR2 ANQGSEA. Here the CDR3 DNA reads TGCAGCGTTGGGGCCTGGGAGACCCAGTACTTC. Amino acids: CSVGAWETQYF.

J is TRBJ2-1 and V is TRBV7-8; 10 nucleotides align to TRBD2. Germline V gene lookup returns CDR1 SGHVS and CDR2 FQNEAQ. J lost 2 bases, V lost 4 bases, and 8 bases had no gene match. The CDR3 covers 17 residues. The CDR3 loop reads CASSSSPLAGAYNEQFF. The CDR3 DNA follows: TGTGCCAGCAGCTCCAGCCCCCTAGCGGGAGCCTACAATGAGCAGTTCTTC. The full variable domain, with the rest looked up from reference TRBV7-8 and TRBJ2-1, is GAGVSQSPRYKVAKRGQDVALRCDPISGHVSLFWYQQALGQGPEFLTYFQNEAQLDKSGLPSDRFFAERPEGSVSTLKIQRTQQEDSAVYLCASSSSPLAGAYNEQFFGPGTRLTVL.

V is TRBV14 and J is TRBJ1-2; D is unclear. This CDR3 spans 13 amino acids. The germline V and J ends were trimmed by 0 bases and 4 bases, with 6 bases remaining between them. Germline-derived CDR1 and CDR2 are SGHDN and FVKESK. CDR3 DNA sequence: TGTGCCAGCAGCCAAGACCCCAGCTATGGCTACACCTTC. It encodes CASSQDPSYGYTF.

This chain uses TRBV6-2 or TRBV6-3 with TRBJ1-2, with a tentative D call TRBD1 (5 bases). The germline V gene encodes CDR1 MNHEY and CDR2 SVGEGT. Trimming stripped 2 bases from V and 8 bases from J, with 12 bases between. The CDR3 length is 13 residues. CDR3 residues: CASSYRDGGGYTF. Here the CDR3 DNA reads TGTGCCAGCAGTTACCGGGACGGCGGGGGCTACACCTTC.

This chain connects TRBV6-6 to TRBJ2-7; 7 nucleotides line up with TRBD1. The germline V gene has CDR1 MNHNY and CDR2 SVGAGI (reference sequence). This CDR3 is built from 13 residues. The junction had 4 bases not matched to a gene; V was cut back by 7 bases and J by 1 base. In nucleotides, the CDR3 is TGTGCCAGCAATCACAGGGGTTCCTACGAGCAGTACTTC. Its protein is CASNHRGSYEQYF.

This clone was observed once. CDR3 protein: CASSARVAGGGSILVNEQFF. The CDR3 DNA follows: TGCGCCAGCAGCGCCCGCGTCGCGGGGGGGGGATCTATTCTCGTCAATGAGCAGTTCTTC. The chain links TRBV5-1 to TRBJ2-1; 9 bases fit TRBD2. The junction had 23 bases not matched to a gene; V was cut back by 4 bases and J by 6 bases. This CDR3 is 20 amino acids long. Germline-derived CDR1 and CDR2 are SGHRS and YFSETQ.

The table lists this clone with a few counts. CDR3 loop: CASSSAGNHSPLHF. The CDR3 DNA sequence: TGTGCCAGCAGTTCAGCCGGGAATCATTCACCCCTCCACTTT. The rearrangement joins TRBV11-1 to TRBJ1-6; no clear D gene. Per the germline V gene, CDR1 is SGHAT and CDR2 is FQDESV (reference sequence). This CDR3 is built from 14 residues. Trimming cost V 6 bases and J 8 bases, with 14 bases left between them.

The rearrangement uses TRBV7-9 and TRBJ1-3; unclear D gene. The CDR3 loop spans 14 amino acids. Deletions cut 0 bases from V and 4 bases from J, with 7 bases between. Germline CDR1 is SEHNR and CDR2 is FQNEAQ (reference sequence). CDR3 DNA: TGTGCCAGCAGCTTAGCGGGAGGGGGAAACACCATATATTTT. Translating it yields CASSLAGGGNTIYF.

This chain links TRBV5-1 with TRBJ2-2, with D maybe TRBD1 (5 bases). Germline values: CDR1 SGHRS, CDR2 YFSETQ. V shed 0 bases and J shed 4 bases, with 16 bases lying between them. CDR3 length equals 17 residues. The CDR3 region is CASSLGPREVATGELFF. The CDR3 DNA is TGCGCCAGCAGCTTGGGCCCCAGGGAAGTGGCCACCGGGGAGCTGTTTTTT.